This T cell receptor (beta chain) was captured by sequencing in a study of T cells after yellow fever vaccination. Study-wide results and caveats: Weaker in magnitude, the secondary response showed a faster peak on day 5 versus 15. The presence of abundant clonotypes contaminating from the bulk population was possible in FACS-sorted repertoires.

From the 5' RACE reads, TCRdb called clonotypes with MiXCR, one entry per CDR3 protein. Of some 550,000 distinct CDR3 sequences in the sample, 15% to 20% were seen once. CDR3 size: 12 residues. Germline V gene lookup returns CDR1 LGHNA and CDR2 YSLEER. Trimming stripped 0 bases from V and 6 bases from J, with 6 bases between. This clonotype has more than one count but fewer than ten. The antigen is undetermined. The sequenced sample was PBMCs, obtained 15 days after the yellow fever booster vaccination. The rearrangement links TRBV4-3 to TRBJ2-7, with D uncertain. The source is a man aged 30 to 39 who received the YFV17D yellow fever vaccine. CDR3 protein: CASSQDGSEQYF. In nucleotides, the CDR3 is TGCGCCAGCAGCCAAGATGGTTCCGAGCAGTACTTC.